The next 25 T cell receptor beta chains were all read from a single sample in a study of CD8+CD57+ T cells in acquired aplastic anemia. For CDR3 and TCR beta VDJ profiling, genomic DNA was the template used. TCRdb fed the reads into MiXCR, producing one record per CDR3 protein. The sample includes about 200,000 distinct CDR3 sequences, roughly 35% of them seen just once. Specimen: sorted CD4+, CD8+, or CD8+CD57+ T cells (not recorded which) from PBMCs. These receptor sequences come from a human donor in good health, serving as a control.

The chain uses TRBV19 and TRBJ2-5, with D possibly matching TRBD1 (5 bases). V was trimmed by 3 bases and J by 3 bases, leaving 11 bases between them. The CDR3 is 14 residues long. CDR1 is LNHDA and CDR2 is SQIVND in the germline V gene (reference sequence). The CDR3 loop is CASSILGQEETQYF. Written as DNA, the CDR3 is TGTGCCAGTAGTATTTTGGGGCAGGAAGAGACCCAGTACTTC.

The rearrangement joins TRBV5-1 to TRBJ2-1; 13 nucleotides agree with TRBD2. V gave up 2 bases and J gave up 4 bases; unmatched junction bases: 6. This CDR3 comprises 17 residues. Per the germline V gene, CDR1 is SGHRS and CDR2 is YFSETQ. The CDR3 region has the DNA TGCGCCAGCAGCTTAAGGACTAGCGGGGGCTCTTACAATGAGCAGTTCTTC. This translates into CASSLRTSGGSYNEQFF.

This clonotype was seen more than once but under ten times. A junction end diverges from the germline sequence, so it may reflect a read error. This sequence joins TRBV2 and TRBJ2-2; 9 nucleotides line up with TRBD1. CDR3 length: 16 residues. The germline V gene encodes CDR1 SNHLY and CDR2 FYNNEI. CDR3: CASREVTGTGSGELFF. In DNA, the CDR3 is TGTGCCAGCAGGGAAGTGACCGGGACAGGGAGCGGGGAGCTGTTTTTT.

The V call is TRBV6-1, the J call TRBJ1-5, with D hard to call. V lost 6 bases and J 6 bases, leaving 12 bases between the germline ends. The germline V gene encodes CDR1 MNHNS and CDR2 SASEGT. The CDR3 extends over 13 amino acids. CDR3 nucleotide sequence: TGTGCCAGCAGCCCCGCGGGTTCTCAGCCCCAGCATTTT. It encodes CASSPAGSQPQHF.

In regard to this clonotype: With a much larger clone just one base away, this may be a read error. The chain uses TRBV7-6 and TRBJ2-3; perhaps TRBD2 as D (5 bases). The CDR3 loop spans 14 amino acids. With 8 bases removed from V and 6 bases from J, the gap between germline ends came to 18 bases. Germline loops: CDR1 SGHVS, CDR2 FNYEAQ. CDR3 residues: CASGSRRFGDTQYF. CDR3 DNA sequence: TGTGCCAGCGGCTCAAGGAGGTTTGGGGATACGCAGTATTTT.

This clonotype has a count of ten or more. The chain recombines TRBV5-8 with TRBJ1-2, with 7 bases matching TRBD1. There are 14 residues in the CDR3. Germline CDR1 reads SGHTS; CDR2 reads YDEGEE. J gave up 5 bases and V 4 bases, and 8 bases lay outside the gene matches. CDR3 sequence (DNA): TGTGCCAGCAGCCGTAGCGGGACAGCGTATGGCTACACCTTC. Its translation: CASSRSGTAYGYTF.

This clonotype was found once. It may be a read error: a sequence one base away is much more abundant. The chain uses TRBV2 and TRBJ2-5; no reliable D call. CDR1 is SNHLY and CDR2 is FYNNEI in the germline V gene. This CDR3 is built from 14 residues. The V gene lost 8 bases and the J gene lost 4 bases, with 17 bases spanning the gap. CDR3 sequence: CASGRAGVGETQYF. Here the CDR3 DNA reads TGTGCCAGCGGCCGCGCCGGCGTGGGAGAGACCCAGTACTTC.

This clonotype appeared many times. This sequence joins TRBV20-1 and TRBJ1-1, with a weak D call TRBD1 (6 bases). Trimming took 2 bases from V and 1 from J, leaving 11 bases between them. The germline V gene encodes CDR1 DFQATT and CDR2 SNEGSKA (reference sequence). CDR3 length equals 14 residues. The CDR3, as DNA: TGCAGTGCTAGATTAGCGGGACAGAACACTGAAGCTTTCTTT. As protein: CSARLAGQNTEAFF.

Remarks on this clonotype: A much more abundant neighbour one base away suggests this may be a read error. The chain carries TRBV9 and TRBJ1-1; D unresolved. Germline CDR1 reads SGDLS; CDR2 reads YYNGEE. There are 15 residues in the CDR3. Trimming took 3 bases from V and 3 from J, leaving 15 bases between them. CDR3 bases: TGTGCCAGCAGCGCAAGGATAGGGAGAGACACTGAAGCTTTCTTT. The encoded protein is CASSARIGRDTEAFF. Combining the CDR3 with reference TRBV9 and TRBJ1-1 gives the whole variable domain DSGVTQTPKHLITATGQRVTLRCSPRSGDLSVYWYQQSLDQGLQFLIQYYNGEERAKGNILERFSAQQFPDLHSELNLSSLELGDSALYFCASSARIGRDTEAFFGQGTRLTVV.

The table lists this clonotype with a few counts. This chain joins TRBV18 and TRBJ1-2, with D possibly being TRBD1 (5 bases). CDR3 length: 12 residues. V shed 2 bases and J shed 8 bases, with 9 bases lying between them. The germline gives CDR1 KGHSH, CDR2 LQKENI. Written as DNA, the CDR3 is TGTGCCAGCTCACCAGTTCAGGGAGGCTACACCTTC. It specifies CASSPVQGGYTF.

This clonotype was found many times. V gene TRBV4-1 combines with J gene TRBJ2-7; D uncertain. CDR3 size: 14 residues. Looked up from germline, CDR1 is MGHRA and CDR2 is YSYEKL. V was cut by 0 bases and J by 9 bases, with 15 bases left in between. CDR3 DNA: TGCGCCAGCAGCCAAGATGGAGCCAGATCAACGCAGTACTTC. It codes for CASSQDGARSTQYF.

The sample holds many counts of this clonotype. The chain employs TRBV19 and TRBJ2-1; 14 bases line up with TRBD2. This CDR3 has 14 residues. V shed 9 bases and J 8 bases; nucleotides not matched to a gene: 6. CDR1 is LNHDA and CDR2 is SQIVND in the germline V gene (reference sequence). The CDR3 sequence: CARAGTSGSHEQFF. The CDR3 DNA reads TGTGCCAGGGCCGGGACTAGCGGGAGTCATGAGCAGTTCTTC.

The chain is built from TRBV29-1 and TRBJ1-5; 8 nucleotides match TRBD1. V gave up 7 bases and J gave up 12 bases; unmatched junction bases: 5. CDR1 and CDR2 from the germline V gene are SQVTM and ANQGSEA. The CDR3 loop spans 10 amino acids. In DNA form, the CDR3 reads TGCAGCGCCCCGGGACAGGTCCAGCATTTT. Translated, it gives CSAPGQVQHF. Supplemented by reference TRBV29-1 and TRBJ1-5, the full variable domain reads SAVISQKPSRDICQRGTSLTIQCQVDSQVTMMFWYRQQPGQSLTLIATANQGSEATYESGFVIDKFPISRPNLTFSTLTVSNMSPEDSSIYLCSAPGQVQHFGDGTRLSIL.

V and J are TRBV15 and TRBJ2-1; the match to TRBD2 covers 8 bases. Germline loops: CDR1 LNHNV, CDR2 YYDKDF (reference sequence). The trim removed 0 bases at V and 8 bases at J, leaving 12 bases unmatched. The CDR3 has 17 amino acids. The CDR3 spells CATSRDVMAAGGDEQFF. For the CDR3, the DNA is TGTGCCACCAGCAGAGATGTAATGGCGGCGGGAGGTGATGAGCAGTTCTTC. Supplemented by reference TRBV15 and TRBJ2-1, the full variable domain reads DAMVIQNPRYQVTQFGKPVTLSCSQTLNHNVMYWYQQKSSQAPKLLFHYYDKDFNNEADTPDNFQSRRPNTSFCFLDIRSPGLGDTAMYLCATSRDVMAAGGDEQFFGPGTRLTVL.

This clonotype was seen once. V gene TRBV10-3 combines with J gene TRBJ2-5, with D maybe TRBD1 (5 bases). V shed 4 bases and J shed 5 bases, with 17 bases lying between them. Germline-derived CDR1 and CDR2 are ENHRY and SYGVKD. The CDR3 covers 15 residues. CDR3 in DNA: TGTGCCATCAGTGGAACAGGCGGTGTGATCGAGACCCAGTACTTC. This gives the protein CAISGTGGVIETQYF.

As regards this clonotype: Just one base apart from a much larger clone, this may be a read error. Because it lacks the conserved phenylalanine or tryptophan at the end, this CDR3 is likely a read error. This chain's CDR3 is CASSLGQHINQPQHL. The CDR3 region has the DNA TGTGCCAGCAGCTTGGGACAGCACATCAATCAGCCCCAGCATCTT. The V gene is TRBV7-6, the J gene TRBJ1-5; TRBD1 agrees at 7 bases. The CDR3 spans 15 residues. Germline V gives CDR1 SGHVS, CDR2 FNYEAQ. V shed 3 bases, J shed 3 bases, and the junction held 5 bases outside the gene matches.

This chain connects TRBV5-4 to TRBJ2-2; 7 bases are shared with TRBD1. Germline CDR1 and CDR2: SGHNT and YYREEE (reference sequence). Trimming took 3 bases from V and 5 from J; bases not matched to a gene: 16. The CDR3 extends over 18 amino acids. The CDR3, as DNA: TGTGCCAGCAGCTCGGCCGTAGGGACAGCCCAAAGGACCGGGGAGCTGTTTTTT. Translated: CASSSAVGTAQRTGELFF.

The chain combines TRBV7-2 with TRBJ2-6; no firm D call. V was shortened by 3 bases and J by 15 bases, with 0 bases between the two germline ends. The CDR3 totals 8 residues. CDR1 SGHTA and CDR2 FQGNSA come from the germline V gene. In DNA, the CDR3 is TGTGCCAGCAGCTTCCTGACTTTC. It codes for CASSFLTF.

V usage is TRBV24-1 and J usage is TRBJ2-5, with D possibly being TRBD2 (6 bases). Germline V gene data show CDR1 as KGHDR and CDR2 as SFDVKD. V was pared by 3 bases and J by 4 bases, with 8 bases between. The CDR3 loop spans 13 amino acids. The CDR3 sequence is CATSDPGRETQYF. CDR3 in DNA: TGTGCCACCAGTGATCCCGGGAGAGAGACCCAGTACTTC.

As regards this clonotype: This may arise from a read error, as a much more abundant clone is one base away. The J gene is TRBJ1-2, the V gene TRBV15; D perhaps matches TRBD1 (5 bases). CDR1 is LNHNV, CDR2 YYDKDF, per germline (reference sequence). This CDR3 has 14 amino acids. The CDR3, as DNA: TGTGCCACCAGCCGACCTACAGGAAGCTATGGCCACGCCTTC. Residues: CATSRPTGSYGHAF.

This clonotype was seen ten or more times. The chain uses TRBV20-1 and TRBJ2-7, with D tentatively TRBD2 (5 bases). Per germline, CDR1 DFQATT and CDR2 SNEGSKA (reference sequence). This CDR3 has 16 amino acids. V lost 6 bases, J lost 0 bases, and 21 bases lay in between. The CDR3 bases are TGCAGTGCCCCGGACCGTGGTAGAGGAGGCTCCTACGAGCAGTACTTC. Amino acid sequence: CSAPDRGRGGSYEQYF.

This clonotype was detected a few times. The CDR3 nucleotides are TGTGCCAGCAGCCCTGGGACAGGGGGCACCGGGGAGCTGTTTTTT. Translation gives CASSPGTGGTGELFF. The J gene is TRBJ2-2, the V gene TRBV12-3 or TRBV12-4; 11 bases match TRBD1. There are 15 residues in the CDR3. Losses at the gene ends were 6 bases for V and 4 bases for J; bases not matched to a gene: 4.

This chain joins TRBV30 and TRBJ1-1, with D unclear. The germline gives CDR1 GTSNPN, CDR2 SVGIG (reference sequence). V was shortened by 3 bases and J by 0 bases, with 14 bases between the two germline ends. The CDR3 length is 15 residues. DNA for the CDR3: TGTGCCTGGAGCCCCCGGGCCTGGGTGAACACTGAAGCTTTCTTT. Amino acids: CAWSPRAWVNTEAFF. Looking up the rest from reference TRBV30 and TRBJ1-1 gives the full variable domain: SQTIHQWPATLVQPVGSPLSLECTVEGTSNPNLYWYRQAAGRGLQLLFYSVGIGQISSEVPQNLSASRPQDRQFILSSKKLLLSDSGFYLCAWSPRAWVNTEAFFGQGTRLTVV.

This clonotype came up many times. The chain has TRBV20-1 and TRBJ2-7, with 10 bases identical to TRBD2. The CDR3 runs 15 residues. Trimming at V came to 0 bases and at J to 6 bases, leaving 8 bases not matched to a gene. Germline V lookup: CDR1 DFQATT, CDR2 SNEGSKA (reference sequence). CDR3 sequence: CSARDLTSGIFEQYF. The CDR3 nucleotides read TGCAGTGCTAGAGATCTAACTAGCGGGATCTTCGAGCAGTACTTC.

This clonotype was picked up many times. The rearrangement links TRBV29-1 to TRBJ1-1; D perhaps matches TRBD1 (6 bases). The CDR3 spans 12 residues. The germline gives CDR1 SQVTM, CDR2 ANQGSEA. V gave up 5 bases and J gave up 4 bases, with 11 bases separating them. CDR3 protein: CSVPGHLTEAFF. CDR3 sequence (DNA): TGCAGCGTTCCGGGACACCTCACTGAAGCTTTCTTT. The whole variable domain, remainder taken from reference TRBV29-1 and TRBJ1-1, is SAVISQKPSRDICQRGTSLTIQCQVDSQVTMMFWYRQQPGQSLTLIATANQGSEATYESGFVIDKFPISRPNLTFSTLTVSNMSPEDSSIYLCSVPGHLTEAFFGQGTRLTVV.